This TCR beta chain was recovered during a study of technical replicates of blood from a few donors. The table came from immunoSEQ multiplex PCR; TCRdb's copy has only in-frame clones and leaves some out. The table records just over 80,000 clones, approximately 94% of them present only once. This CDR3 spans 14 amino acids. V was cut by 6 bases and J by 7 bases, with 17 bases left in between. CDR1 SGHRS and CDR2 YFSETQ come from the germline V gene. The chain recombines TRBV5-1 with TRBJ2-1, with D maybe TRBD2 (6 bases). Material for sequencing was T cells isolated from PBMCs. The sequence was collected from a human donor in good health. The CDR3 sequence is CASTLREFLNEQFF. The CDR3 nucleotides are TGCGCCAGCACCTTACGGGAGTTTCTAAATGAGCAGTTCTTC.